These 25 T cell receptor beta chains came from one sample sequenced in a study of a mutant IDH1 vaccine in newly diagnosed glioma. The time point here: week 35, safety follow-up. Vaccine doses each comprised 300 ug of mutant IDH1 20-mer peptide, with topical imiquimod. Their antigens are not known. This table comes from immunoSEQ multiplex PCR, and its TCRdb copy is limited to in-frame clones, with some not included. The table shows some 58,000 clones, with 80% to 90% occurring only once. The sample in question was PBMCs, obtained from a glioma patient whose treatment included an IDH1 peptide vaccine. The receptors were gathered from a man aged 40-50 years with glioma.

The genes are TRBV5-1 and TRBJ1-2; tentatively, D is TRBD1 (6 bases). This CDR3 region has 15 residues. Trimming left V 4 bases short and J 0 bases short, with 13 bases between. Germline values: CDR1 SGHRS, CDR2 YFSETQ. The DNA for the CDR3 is TGCGCCAGCAGCCTAGGGACAACAGCTAACTATGGCTACACCTTC. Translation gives CASSLGTTANYGYTF.

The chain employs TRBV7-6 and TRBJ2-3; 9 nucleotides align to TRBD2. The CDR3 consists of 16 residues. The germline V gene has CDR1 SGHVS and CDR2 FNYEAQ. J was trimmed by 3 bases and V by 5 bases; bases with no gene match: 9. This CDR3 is CASSLGAGGQTDTQYF. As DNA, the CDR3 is TGTGCCAGCAGCCTCGGAGCGGGGGGCCAAACAGATACGCAGTATTTT.

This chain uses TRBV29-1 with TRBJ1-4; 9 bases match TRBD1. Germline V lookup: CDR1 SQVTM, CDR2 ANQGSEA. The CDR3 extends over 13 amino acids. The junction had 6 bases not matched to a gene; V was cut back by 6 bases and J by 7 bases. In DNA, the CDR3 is TGCAGCGTCTCGACAGGGGGGAGTGAAAAACTGTTTTTT. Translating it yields CSVSTGGSEKLFF.

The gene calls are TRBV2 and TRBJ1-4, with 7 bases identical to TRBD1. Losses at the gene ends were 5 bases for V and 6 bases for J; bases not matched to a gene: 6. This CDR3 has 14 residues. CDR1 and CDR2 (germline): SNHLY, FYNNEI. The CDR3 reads CASSPDRVDEKLFF. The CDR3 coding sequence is TGTGCCAGCAGTCCAGACAGGGTGGATGAAAAACTGTTTTTT.

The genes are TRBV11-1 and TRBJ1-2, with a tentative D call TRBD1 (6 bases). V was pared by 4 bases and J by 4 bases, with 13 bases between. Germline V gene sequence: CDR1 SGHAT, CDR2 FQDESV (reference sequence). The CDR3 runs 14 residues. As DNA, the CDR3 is TGTGCCAGCAGCTCCACGGACAGCTTCTATGGCTACACCTTC. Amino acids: CASSSTDSFYGYTF.

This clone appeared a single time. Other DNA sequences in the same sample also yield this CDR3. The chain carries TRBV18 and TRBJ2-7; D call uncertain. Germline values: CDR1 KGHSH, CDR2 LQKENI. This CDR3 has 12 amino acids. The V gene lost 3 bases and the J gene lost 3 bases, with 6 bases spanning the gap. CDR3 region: CASSPRGYEQYF. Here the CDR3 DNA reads TGTGCCAGCTCACCCCGCGGCTACGAGCAGTACTTC.

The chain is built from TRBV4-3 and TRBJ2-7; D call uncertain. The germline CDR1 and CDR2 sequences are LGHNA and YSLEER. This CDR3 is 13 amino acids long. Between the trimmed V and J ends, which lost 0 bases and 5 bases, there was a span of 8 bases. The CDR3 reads CASSQEMANEQYF. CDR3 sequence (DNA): TGCGCCAGCAGCCAAGAGATGGCTAACGAGCAGTACTTC.

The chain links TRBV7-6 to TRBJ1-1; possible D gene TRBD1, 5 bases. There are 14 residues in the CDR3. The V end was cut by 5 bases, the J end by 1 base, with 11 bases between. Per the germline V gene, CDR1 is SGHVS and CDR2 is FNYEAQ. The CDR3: CASSLGRKNTEAFF. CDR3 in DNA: TGTGCCAGCAGCCTGGGACGGAAGAACACTGAAGCTTTCTTT. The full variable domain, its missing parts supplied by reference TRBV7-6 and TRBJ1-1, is GAGVSQSPRYKVTKRGQDVALRCDPISGHVSLYWYRQALGQGPEFLTYFNYEAQQDKSGLPNDRFSAERPEGSISTLTIQRTEQRDSAMYRCASSLGRKNTEAFFGQGTRLTVV.

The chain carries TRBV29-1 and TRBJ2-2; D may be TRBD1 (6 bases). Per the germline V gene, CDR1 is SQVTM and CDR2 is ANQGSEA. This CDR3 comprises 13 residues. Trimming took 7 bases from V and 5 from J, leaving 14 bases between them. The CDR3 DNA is TGCAGCGCGCGAGAAGGGGGTACCGGGGAGCTGTTTTTT. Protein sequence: CSAREGGTGELFF.

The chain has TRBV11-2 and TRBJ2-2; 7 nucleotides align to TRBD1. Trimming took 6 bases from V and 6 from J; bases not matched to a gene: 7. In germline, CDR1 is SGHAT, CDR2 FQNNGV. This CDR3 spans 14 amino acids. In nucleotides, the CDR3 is TGTGCCAGCAGGTCTTCAGGGGGACCCGGGGAGCTGTTTTTT. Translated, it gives CASRSSGGPGELFF.

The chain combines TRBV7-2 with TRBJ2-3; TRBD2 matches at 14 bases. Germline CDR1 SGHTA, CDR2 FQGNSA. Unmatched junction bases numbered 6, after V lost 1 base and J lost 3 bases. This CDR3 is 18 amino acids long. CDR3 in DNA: TGTGCCAGCAGCTTAGTTGGGACTAGCGGGAGTAGAACAGATACGCAGTATTTT. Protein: CASSLVGTSGSRTDTQYF.

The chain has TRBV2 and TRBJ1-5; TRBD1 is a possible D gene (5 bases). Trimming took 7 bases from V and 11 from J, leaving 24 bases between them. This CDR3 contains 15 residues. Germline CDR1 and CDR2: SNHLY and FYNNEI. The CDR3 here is CASTPPGTSPMTQHF. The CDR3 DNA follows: TGTGCCAGCACCCCACCCGGGACGTCACCGATGACCCAGCATTTT.

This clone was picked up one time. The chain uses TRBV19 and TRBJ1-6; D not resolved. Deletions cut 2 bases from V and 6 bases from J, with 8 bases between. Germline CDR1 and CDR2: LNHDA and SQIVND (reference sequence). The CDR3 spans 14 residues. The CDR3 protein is CASSISQFNSPLHF. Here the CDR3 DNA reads TGTGCCAGTAGTATATCTCAGTTTAATTCACCCCTCCACTTT.

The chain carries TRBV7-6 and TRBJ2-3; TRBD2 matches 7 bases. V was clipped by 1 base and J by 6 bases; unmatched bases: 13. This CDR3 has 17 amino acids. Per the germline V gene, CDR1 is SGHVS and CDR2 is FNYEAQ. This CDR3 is CASSLGVGLSPTDTQYF. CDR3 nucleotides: TGTGCCAGCAGCTTAGGGGTGGGACTATCACCGACCGATACGCAGTATTTT. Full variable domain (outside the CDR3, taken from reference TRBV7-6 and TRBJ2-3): GAGVSQSPRYKVTKRGQDVALRCDPISGHVSLYWYRQALGQGPEFLTYFNYEAQQDKSGLPNDRFSAERPEGSISTLTIQRTEQRDSAMYRCASSLGVGLSPTDTQYFGPGTRLTVL.

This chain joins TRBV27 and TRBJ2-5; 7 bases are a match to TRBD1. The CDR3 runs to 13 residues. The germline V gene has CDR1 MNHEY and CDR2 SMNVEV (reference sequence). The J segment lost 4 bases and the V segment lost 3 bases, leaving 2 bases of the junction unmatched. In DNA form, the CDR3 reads TGTGCCAGCAGTTTTTACAGGGGAGAGACCCAGTACTTC. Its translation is CASSFYRGETQYF.

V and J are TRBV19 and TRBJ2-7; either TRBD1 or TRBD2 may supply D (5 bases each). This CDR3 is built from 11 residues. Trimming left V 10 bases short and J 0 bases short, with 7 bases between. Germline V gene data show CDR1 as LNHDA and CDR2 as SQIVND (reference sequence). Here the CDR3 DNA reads TGTGCCACCGGGACCTCCTACGAGCAGTACTTC. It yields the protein CATGTSYEQYF.

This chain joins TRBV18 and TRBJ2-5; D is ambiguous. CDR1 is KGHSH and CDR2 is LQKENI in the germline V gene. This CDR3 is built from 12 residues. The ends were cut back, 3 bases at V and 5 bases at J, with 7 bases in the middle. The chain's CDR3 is CASSPLRETQYF. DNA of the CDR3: TGTGCCAGCTCACCTTTACGGGAGACCCAGTACTTC.

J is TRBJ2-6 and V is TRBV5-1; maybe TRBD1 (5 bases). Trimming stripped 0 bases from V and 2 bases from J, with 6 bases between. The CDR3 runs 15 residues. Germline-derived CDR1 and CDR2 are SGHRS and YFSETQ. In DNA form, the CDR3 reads TGCGCCAGCAGCTTGGGGACAACTGGGGCCAACGTCCTGACTTTC. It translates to CASSLGTTGANVLTF.

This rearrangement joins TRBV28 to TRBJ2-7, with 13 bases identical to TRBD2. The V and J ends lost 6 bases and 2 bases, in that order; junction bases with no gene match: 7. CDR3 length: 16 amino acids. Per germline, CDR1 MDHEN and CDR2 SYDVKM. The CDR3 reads CASSTGTSGRAYEQYF. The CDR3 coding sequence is TGTGCCAGCAGCACCGGCACTAGCGGGAGGGCCTACGAGCAGTACTTC.

The CDR3 here is CASSSFPQGTYEQYF. CDR3 nucleotides: TGTGCCAGCAGCTCATTCCCCCAAGGGACCTACGAGCAGTACTTC. The genes are TRBV5-4 and TRBJ2-7; no firm D call. The CDR3 has 15 residues. CDR1 SGHNT and CDR2 YYREEE come from the germline V gene (reference sequence). V lost 3 bases and J lost 2, with 15 bases in between.

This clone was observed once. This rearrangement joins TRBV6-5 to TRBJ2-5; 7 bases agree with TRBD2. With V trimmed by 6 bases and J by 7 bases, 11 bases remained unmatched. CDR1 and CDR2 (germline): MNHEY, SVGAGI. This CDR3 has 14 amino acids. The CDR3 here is CASSPTSDTVTQYF. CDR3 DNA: TGTGCCAGCAGCCCCACTAGCGACACTGTGACCCAGTACTTC.

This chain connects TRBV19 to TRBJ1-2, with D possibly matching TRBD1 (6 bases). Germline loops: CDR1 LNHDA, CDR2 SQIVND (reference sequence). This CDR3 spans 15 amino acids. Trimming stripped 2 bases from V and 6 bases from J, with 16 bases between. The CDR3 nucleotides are TGTGCCAGTAGTATAAGAACAGGGTATGCGGATGGCTACACCTTC. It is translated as CASSIRTGYADGYTF.

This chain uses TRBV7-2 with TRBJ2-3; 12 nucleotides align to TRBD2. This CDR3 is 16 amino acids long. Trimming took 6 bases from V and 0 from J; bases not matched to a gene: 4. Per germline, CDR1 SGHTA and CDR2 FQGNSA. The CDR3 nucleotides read TGTGCCAGCAGTCCAACTAGCGGGGGGAGCACAGATACGCAGTATTTT. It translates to CASSPTSGGSTDTQYF.

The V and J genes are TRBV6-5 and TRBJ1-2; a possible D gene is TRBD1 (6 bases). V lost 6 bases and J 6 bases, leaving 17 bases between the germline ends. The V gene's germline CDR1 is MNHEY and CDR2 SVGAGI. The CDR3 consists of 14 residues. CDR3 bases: TGTGCCAGCAGCTTGCTGGGGGGGGCGAATGGCTACACCTTC. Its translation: CASSLLGGANGYTF.

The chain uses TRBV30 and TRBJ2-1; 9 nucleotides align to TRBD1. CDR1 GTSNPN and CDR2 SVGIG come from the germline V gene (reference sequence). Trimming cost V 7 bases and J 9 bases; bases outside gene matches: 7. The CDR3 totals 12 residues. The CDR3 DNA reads TGTGCCTACCACAGGGGGCAGGGTGAGCAGTTCTTC. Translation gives CAYHRGQGEQFF.